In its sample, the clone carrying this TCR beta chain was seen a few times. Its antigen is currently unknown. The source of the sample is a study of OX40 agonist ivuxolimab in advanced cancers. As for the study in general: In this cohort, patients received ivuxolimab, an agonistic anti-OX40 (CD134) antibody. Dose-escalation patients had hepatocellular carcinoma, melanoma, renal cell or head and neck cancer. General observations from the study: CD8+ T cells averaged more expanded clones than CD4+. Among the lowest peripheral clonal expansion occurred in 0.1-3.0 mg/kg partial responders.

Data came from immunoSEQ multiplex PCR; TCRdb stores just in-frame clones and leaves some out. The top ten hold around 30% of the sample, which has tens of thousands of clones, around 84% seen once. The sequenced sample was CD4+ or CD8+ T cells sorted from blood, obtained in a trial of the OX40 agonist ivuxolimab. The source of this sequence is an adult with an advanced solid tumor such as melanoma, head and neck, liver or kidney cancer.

The CDR3: CAITGGQNSYEQYF. The CDR3 nucleotides are TGTGCCATCACTGGGGGACAGAACTCCTACGAGCAGTACTTC. V usage is TRBV10-3 and J usage is TRBJ2-7; 7 nucleotides align to TRBD1. V was clipped by 7 bases and J by 0 bases; unmatched bases: 6. The CDR3 consists of 14 residues. The germline V gene encodes CDR1 ENHRY and CDR2 SYGVKD.